The clone carrying this TCR beta chain was recorded once. The target antigen is unknown. CDR3 length: 13 residues. Germline V lookup: CDR1 GTSNPN, CDR2 SVGIG (reference sequence). V was shortened by 2 bases and J by 5 bases, with 12 bases between the two germline ends. This entry belongs to a study of T cell responses to AZD1222 COVID-19 vaccine. General observations from the study: Vaccine-related CD4 TCRs covered spike, predominating at 160-218 and 743-854.

Measured with immunoSEQ multiplex PCR; TCRdb has only the in-frame clones, and not every one. Here the sample spans about 75,000 clones, more than 70% being singletons. This TCR was sampled from an adult who received the MenACWY meningococcal vaccine as a control. This material consisted of peripheral blood, taken 28 days after the second dose of the MenACWY control vaccine. The rearrangement joins TRBV30 to TRBJ1-1; D perhaps matches TRBD1 (5 bases). CDR3 DNA: TGTGCCTGGAGTAGGGGTGAATGGACTGAAGCTTTCTTT. Protein: CAWSRGEWTEAFF. The variable domain in full, completed from reference TRBV30 and TRBJ1-1, reads SQTIHQWPATLVQPVGSPLSLECTVEGTSNPNLYWYRQAAGRGLQLLFYSVGIGQISSEVPQNLSASRPQDRQFILSSKKLLLSDSGFYLCAWSRGEWTEAFFGQGTRLTVV.